The present entry profiles one TCR beta chain with its context. TCRdb keeps only in-frame clones here, not all; method: immunoSEQ multiplex PCR. Of under 80,000 clones listed, approximately 80% were seen once; the top ten hold roughly 28%. This entry is derived from a study of control samples from healthy donors and cancer patients. V lost 9 bases, J lost 4 bases, and 2 bases stayed unmatched. In germline, CDR1 is KGHDR, CDR2 SFDVKD. The CDR3 spans 12 residues. The gene calls are TRBV24-1 and TRBJ1-2, with 9 bases lining up with TRBD1. This TCR was sampled from a man aged 50 to 59 in good health. The specimen sequenced was blood. CDR3 in DNA: TGTGCCACCGGGACAGGGCCCTATGGCTACACCTTC. Translated, it gives CATGTGPYGYTF.